This T cell receptor (beta chain) was retrieved from a study of OX40 agonist ivuxolimab in advanced cancers. Background on the whole study: Ivuxolimab, which targeted the costimulatory receptor OX40 (CD134), was an agonistic, fully human IgG2 monoclonal antibody. A male proportion of 82.7% and a mean age of roughly 55 years, ranging from roughly 23 to 80, were recorded for the dose-escalation cohort. The purpose of peripheral TCRbeta sequencing was to test whether ivuxolimab changed TCR sequence diversity and led to clonal T-cell expansion. Intravenous ivuxolimab was administered to patients every 2 weeks at six dose levels: 0.01, 0.1, 0.3, 1.5, 3 and 10 mg/kg. The paper describes the monotherapy dose-escalation part (N ≈ 51 patients) of the phase I trial of ivuxolimab. Partial responses were achieved by three dose-escalation patients, of whom one had hepatocellular carcinoma and two had cutaneous melanoma. Prior anti-PD-1, anti-PD-L1 or anti-CTLA-4 therapy was permitted, and approximately 40% of dose-escalation patients had received checkpoint inhibitors. Of the roughly 51 patients in dose escalation, approximately 20 had hepatocellular carcinoma, roughly 15 had melanoma, 9 had renal cell carcinoma and 9 had head and neck cancer. On the study overall, not on this receptor specifically: After ivuxolimab, more expanded clones were found on average in CD8+ T cells than in CD4+ T cells. At doses from 0.1 to 3.0 mg/kg, clonal expansion was seen in both CD4+ and CD8+ blood T cells between baseline and week 6. Low levels of normalized T-cell clonal expansion were also seen in some patients who did not respond. The antigen specificity of the clonally expanded peripheral T cells was not determined. In partial responders in the 0.1-3.0 mg/kg groups, normalized peripheral clonal expansion was found to be among the lowest, especially among CD8+ T cells.

Patients with autoimmune disease history or receiving systemic immunosuppression were excluded from the trial. Peripheral blood for TCR sequencing was collected from all dose cohorts at baseline, on cycle 4 day 1, and on cycle 7 day 1. The samples were taken from a phase I, first-in-human, multicenter, open-label dose-escalation trial of ivuxolimab. Adults with locally advanced or metastatic head and neck squamous cell, hepatocellular, melanoma or renal cell carcinoma were enrolled in the trial. Before TCR sequencing, CD4+ T cells and CD8+ T cells were sorted from peripheral blood as separate populations. For sequencing of the TCRbeta CDR3 region, genomic DNA was extracted from the sorted cells. The immunoSEQ Assay was used to sequence the TCRbeta CDR3 regions. Entries here come from immuneACCESS through TCRdb and include only in-frame sequences with V and J called. Some clones fail to appear in such tables; in the studies checked, an unresolved V gene covers under half of the shortfall, and the cause of the remainder is unknown. This sample comprises 75,000 to 100,000 clones, approximately 91% of them detected only once. Of the sample, more than 0.6% falls within the top ten clones.

Regarding this clone: This clone's antigen is unknown. No qualities accompany the bases; no much larger clone lies one base away.

Via the germline V gene (reference sequence), CDR1 is LNHDA and CDR2 SQIVND. V is reduced by 4 bases and J by 4 bases, leaving a spacing of 15 bases between them. The cysteine opens and the phenylalanine closes a CDR3 of 15 amino acids. Kept here is only the CDR3 DNA, which spans 45 bases and is read in frame from base 1. The chain is made from TRBV19 and TRBJ2-3, with TRBD1 as a weak D call on 6 bases. This receptor was identified in an adult with an advanced solid tumor such as melanoma, head and neck, liver or kidney cancer. The sequencing here drew on CD4+ or CD8+ T cells sorted from blood, taken in a trial of the OX40 agonist ivuxolimab. The DNA is as follows: TGTGCCAGTAGTAAGCCAAGGGGGTCGGCAGATACGCAGTATTTT. Its protein reads: CASSKPRGSADTQYF. Where the CDR3 stops, the reference TRBV19 and TRBJ2-3 genes take over; the full variable domain is DGGITQSPKYLFRKEGQNVTLSCEQNLNHDAMYWYRQDPGQGLRLIYYSQIVNDFQKGDIAEGYSVSREKKESFPLTVTSAQKNPTAFYLCASSKPRGSADTQYFGPGTRLTVL.